This T cell receptor beta chain was captured in a study of cytomegalovirus exposure and HLA in healthy donors. Regarding donors, all were healthy bone marrow donors. The CDR3 is 14 amino acids. Deletions cut 1 base from V and 8 bases from J, with 13 bases between. The germline V gene has CDR1 SGHRS and CDR2 YFSETQ. The PCR was carried out with 60 Vbeta primers and 13 Jbeta primers. The table came from immunoSEQ multiplex PCR; TCRdb's copy has only in-frame clones and leaves some out. This table has approximately 100,000 clones, about three quarters appearing once. The sample was PBMCs. The clonotype originates from a female donor in good health and CMV-seropositive. The chain joins TRBV5-1 to TRBJ2-1, with D perhaps TRBD2 (5 bases). The CDR3 sequence is CASSLFGSRYEQFF. The CDR3 DNA is TGCGCCAGCAGCTTGTTTGGGAGTCGGTATGAGCAGTTCTTC.